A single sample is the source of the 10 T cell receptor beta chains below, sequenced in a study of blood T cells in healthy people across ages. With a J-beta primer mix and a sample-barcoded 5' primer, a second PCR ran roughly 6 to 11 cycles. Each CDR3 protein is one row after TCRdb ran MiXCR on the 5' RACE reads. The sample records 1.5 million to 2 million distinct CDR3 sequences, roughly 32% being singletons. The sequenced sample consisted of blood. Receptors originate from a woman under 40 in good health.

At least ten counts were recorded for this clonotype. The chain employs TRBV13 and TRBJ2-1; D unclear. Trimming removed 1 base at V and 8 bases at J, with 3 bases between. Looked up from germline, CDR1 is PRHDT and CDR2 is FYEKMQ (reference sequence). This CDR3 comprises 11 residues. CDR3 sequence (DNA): TGTGCCAGCAGCTTAGAAGATGAGCAGTTCTTC. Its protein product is CASSLEDEQFF.

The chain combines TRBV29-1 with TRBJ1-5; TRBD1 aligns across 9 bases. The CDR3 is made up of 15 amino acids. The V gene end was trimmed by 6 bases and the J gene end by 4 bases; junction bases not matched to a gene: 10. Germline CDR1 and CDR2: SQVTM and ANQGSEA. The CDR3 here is CSVGQGKDGNQPQHF. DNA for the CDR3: TGCAGCGTCGGACAGGGGAAGGATGGAAATCAGCCCCAGCATTTT.

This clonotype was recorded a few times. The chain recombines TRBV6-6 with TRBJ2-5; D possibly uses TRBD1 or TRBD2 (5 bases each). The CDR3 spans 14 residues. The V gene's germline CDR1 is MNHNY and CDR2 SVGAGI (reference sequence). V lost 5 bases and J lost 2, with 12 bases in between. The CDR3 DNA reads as TGTGCCAGCAGTCAGGGACGTAGGCAAGAGACCCAGTACTTC. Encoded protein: CASSQGRRQETQYF.

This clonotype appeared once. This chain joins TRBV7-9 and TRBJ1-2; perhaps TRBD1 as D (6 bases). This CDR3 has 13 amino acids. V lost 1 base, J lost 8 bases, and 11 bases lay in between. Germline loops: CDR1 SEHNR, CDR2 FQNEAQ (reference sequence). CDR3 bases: TGTGCCAGCAGCTTAGAAGGGGGAGGAGGCTACACCTTC. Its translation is CASSLEGGGGYTF.

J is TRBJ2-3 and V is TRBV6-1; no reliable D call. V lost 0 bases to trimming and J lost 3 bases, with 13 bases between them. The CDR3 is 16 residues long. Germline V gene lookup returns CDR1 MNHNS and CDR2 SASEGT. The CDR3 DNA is TGTGCCAGCAGTGAAGCGTTTGGCGGATCGACAGATACGCAGTATTTT. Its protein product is CASSEAFGGSTDTQYF.

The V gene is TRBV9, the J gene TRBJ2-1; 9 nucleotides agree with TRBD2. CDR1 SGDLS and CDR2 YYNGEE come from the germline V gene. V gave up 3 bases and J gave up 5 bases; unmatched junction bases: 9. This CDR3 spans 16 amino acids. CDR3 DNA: TGTGCCAGCAGCGCTCACCTAGCGGGGAGAAACAATGAGCAGTTCTTC. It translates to CASSAHLAGRNNEQFF.

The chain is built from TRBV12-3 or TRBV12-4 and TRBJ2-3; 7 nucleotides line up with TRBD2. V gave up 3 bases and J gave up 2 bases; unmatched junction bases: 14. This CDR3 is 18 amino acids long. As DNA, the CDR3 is TGTGCCAGCAGTTTTCTGGGGAGAGGACTAGTGAACACAGATACGCAGTATTTT. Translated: CASSFLGRGLVNTDTQYF.

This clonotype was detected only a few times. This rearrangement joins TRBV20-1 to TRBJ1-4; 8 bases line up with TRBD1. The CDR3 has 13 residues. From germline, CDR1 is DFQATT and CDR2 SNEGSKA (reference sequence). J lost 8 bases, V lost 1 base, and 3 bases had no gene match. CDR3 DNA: TGCAGTGCTAGAGCGACAGGGGTGGAAAAACTGTTTTTT. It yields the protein CSARATGVEKLFF.

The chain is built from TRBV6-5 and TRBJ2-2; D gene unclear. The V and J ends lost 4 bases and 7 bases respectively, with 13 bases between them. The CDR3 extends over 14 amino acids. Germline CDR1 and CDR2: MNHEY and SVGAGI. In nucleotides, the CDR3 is TGTGCCAGCAGTTGGGCGCAGGACGGCGGGGAGCTGTTTTTT. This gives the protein CASSWAQDGGELFF.

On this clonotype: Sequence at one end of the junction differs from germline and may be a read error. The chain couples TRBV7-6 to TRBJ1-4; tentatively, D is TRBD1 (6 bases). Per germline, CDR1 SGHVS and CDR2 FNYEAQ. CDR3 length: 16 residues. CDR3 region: CASNLASGAPDEKLFF. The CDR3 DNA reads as TGTGCCAGCAACTTAGCCTCAGGGGCGCCGGACGAAAAACTGTTTTTT.